This is a list of T cell receptor beta chains from one sample in a study of regulatory T cells in long-lasting Graves disease. TCRdb itself ran the multiplex PCR reads through MiXCR, one entry per CDR3 protein. The table has fewer than 650,000 distinct CDR3 sequences, around 15% seen once. The sample also formed part of further work on T cells in Graves' hyperthyroidism and ophthalmopathy.

Sequenced here: peripheral blood mononuclear cells (PBMCs), sampled at new diagnosis, from a patient treated with antithyroid drugs. The receptor source for this set is a young woman with Graves disease. Each CDR3 is given with its conserved first and last residue. The D gene is left open where the match is weak. Clone size is shown for a subset of rows, as once, few, many or a class of expanded clone.

>few|TRBD1|TRBV20-1|TRBJ1-6
TGCAGTGCTAGAGTGGAAGGGGGCGCGAGTAATTCACCCCTCCACTTT
CSARVEGGASNSPLHF
>once|TRBD2|TRBV20-1|TRBJ2-7
TGCAGTGCTAGCCCTAGCGGGAGGGCCACGAACGAGCAGTACTTC
CSASPSGRATNEQYF
>many|.|TRBV6-1|TRBJ1-5
TGTGCCAGCAGTGAAATGGAAGGACGTGATCAGCCCCAGCATTTT
CASSEMEGRDQPQHF
>many|.|TRBV6-1|TRBJ1-5
TGTGCCAGCAGTGCCAGAGGGGCCGGCGGGCCCCAGCATTTT
CASSARGAGGPQHF
>many|.|TRBV3-1|TRBJ1-1
TGTGCCAGCAGCCAAGGGGTGGCCCACACTGAAGCTTTCTTT
CASSQGVAHTEAFF
>.|TRBD1|TRBV6-2/TRBV6-3|TRBJ2-2
TGTGCCAGCAGTTATGCGACCGGGACAGGGGGGAACACCGGGGAGCTGTTTTTT
CASSYATGTGGNTGELFF
>many|TRBD2|TRBV11-2|TRBJ2-5
TGTGCCAGCAGCTTACTCAGGACTAGACAAGAGACCCAGTACTTC
CASSLLRTRQETQYF
>many|.|TRBV24-1|TRBJ2-7
TGTGCCACCAGTGCAGGGTACGAGCAGTACTTC
CATSAGYEQYF
>many|.|TRBV12-3/TRBV12-4|TRBJ1-1
TGTGCCAGCAGCTTAGCCCAGGGGAACACTGAAGCTTTCTTT
CASSLAQGNTEAFF
>many|.|TRBV11-2|TRBJ1-4
TGTGCCAGCAGCTTATACTTCGCAACTAATGAAAAACTGTTTTTT
CASSLYFATNEKLFF
>many|.|TRBV28|TRBJ1-1
TGTGCCAGTTGGCATGGGGGTTGGACTGAAGCTTTCTTT
CASWHGGWTEAFF